This T cell receptor (beta chain) appears in the sequencing data of a study of T-cell memory formation after mild COVID-19. This clonotype occurred a few times. The antigen remains unidentified. Germline V gene data show CDR1 as LNHNV and CDR2 as YYDKDF (reference sequence). Trimming left V 6 bases short and J 1 base short, with 9 bases between. The CDR3 consists of 14 residues. A 5'RACE reaction primed in the constant segment made cDNA libraries of TCR alpha and TCR beta, and these carried sample barcodes and UMIs. TCRdb passed the 5' RACE reads through MiXCR, listing each CDR3 protein once. The sample records about 200,000 distinct CDR3 sequences, about a sixth being singletons. Study-wide results and limits: Prior to infection, memory already included some responding clones, suggesting cross-reactive memory joined. SARS-CoV-2 specificity of second-wave clones peaking day 37 was unconfirmed. Clones contracting day 15 to 85 were balanced CD4/CD8; later expanders leaned CD4+.

The source of this sequence is an adult woman who had mild COVID-19 (a few samples of this study predate the infection). Cell type and time point are not known. The rearrangement joins TRBV15 to TRBJ2-2, with TRBD2 as a possible D gene (6 bases). The sequenced sample was PBMCs or a T cell subset sorted from them (not recorded which). In DNA form, the CDR3 reads TGTGCCACCAGGTCGGGACTGAACACCGGGGAGCTGTTTTTT. Amino acids: CATRSGLNTGELFF.